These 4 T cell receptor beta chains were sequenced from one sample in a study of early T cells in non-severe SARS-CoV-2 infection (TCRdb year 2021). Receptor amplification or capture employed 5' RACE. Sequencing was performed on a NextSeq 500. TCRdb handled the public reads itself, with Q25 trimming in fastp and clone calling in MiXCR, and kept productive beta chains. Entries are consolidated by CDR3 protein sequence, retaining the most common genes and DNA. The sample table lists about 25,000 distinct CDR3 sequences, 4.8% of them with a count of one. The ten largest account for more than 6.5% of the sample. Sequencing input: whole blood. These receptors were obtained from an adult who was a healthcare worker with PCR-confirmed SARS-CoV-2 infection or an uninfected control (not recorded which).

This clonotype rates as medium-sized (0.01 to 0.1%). The CDR3 bases are TGTGCCAGCAGCCCCCGGGCTAGCGGTCGCTACTCACCTAGCACAGATACGCAGTATTTT. It is translated as CASSPRASGRYSPSTDTQYF. V is TRBV7-2 and J is TRBJ2-3; TRBD2 matches at 7 bases. The germline V gene encodes CDR1 SGHTA and CDR2 FQGNSA. V gave up 5 bases and J gave up 0 bases; unmatched junction bases: 20. The CDR3 contains 20 residues. Supplemented by reference TRBV7-2 and TRBJ2-3, the full variable domain reads GAGVSQSPSNKVTEKGKDVELRCDPISGHTALYWYRQSLGQGLEFLIYFQGNSAPDKSGLPSDRFSAERTGGSVSTLTIQRTQQEDSAVYLCASSPRASGRYSPSTDTQYFGPGTRLTVL.

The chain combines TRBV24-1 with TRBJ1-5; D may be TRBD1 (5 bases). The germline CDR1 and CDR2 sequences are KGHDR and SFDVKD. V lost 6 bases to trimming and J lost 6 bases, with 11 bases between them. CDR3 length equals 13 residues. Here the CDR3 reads CATSQGDSQPQHF. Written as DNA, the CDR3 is TGTGCCACCAGTCAAGGGGATAGTCAGCCCCAGCATTTT.

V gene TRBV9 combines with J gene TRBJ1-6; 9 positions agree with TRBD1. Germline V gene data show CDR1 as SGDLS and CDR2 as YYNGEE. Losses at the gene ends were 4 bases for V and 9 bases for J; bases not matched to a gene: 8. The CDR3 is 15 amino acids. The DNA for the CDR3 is TGTGCCAGCAGCCCGGGGACAGGGATTGGTTCACCCCTCCACTTT. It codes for CASSPGTGIGSPLHF.

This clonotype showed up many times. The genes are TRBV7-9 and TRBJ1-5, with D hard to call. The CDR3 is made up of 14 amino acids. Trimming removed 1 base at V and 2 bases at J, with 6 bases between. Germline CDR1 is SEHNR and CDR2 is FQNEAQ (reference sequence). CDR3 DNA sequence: TGTGCCAGCAGCTTAGTTGGGGGCAATCAGCCCCAGCATTTT. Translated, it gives CASSLVGGNQPQHF.